This record covers a single T cell receptor beta chain. The data stem from a study of blood T cells in healthy people across ages. Germline-derived CDR1 and CDR2 are SGHRS and YFSETQ. The CDR3 is 16 residues long. For the second PCR, which ran for roughly 7 to 11 cycles, a sample-barcoded 5' primer and a J-beta primer mix were used. TCRdb processed the 5' RACE reads anew with MiXCR; each CDR3 protein has one entry. The table has approximately 780,000 distinct CDR3 sequences, roughly 24% seen once. These data were also reused for a study on T cells of mothers and their children.

Sequenced input: blood. This TCR derives from a boy younger than 18 in good health. V and J are TRBV5-1 and TRBJ2-5; 8 bases fit TRBD1. The J call is uncertain, as TRBJ2-1 better fits the DNA end. The CDR3 DNA reads as TGCGCCAGCAGCTTGCGTAGGACAGGGAATCGGGGTGAGCAGTTCTTC. Amino acids: CASSLRRTGNRGEQFF.